The 31 T cell receptor beta chains given below trace back to one sample, sequenced in a study of early T cells in non-severe SARS-CoV-2 infection. MiXCR, applied by TCRdb to the 5' RACE reads, yields one record per CDR3 protein. The sample lists 53,000 or so distinct CDR3 sequences, approximately 12% occurring once. The sequencing used whole blood, collected at baseline. These TCRs come from an adult who was a healthcare worker with PCR-confirmed SARS-CoV-2 infection or an uninfected control (not recorded which).

This clonotype was counted a few times. The chain couples TRBV28 to TRBJ2-5, with 7 positions matching TRBD1. The CDR3 covers 13 residues. Germline V lookup: CDR1 MDHEN, CDR2 SYDVKM. Trimming at V came to 4 bases and at J to 2 bases, leaving 1 base not matched to a gene. CDR3 region: CASSSGQQETQYF. CDR3 DNA: TGTGCCAGCAGTTCGGGACAGCAAGAGACCCAGTACTTC. The full variable domain, in which reference TRBV28 and TRBJ2-5 provide the parts outside the CDR3, is DVKVTQSSRYLVKRTGEKVFLECVQDMDHENMFWYRQDPGLGLRLIYFSYDVKMKEKGDIPEGYSVSREKKERFSLILESASTNQTSMYLCASSSGQQETQYFGPGTRLLVL.

In this sample, this clonotype turned up a few times. The V gene is TRBV28, the J gene TRBJ2-3, with 7 bases lining up with TRBD2. Germline V gives CDR1 MDHEN, CDR2 SYDVKM. V gave up 6 bases and J gave up 7 bases; unmatched junction bases: 10. This CDR3 is 14 amino acids long. As DNA, the CDR3 is TGTGCCAGCAGCCCCATGGGGACTACTTATACGCAGTATTTT. Protein sequence: CASSPMGTTYTQYF.

This clonotype was detected only a few times. This chain connects TRBV4-3 to TRBJ2-5; D perhaps matches TRBD1 (6 bases). Germline CDR1 LGHNA, CDR2 YSLEER. The V and J ends lost 0 bases and 3 bases respectively, with 11 bases between them. The CDR3 spans 15 residues. CDR3 sequence reads: CASSQDPRGEETQYF. In nucleotides, the CDR3 is TGCGCCAGCAGCCAAGATCCCAGGGGTGAAGAGACCCAGTACTTC.

The rearrangement uses TRBV20-1 and TRBJ2-7; 7 bases match TRBD2. The CDR3 covers 14 residues. Germline V lookup: CDR1 DFQATT, CDR2 SNEGSKA (reference sequence). Losses at the gene ends were 2 bases for V and 4 bases for J; bases not matched to a gene: 8. The chain's CDR3 is CSARWGAGTYEQYF. DNA for the CDR3: TGCAGTGCTAGATGGGGAGCGGGGACTTACGAGCAGTACTTC.

This clonotype was seen only a few times. The chain is built from TRBV6-2 or TRBV6-3 and TRBJ2-5, with 8 bases aligning to TRBD2. The CDR3 runs to 15 residues. The V segment lost 4 bases and the J segment 4 bases; nucleotides outside the gene matches: 8. Per germline, CDR1 MNHEY and CDR2 SVGEGT. CDR3 sequence reads: CASSWISGVLETQYF. DNA for the CDR3: TGTGCCAGCAGTTGGATTAGCGGGGTCTTAGAGACCCAGTACTTC.

This clonotype was picked up a small number of times. V usage is TRBV14 and J usage is TRBJ2-3; D not resolved. Germline V gives CDR1 SGHDN, CDR2 FVKESK. V was pared by 0 bases and J by 2 bases, with 15 bases between. This CDR3 spans 17 amino acids. CDR3 nucleotides: TGTGCCAGCAGCCAAGAATGGTCCCAGACCTTCACAGATACGCAGTATTTT. This gives the protein CASSQEWSQTFTDTQYF. The whole variable domain, filled in from reference TRBV14 and TRBJ2-3, reads EAGVTQFPSHSVIEKGQTVTLRCDPISGHDNLYWYRRVMGKEIKFLLHFVKESKQDESGMPNNRFLAERTGGTYSTLKVQPAELEDSGVYFCASSQEWSQTFTDTQYFGPGTRLTVL.

A few counts support this clonotype. This chain links TRBV18 with TRBJ1-2; 7 nucleotides line up with TRBD1. CDR1 and CDR2 from the germline V gene are KGHSH and LQKENI. CDR3 size: 14 residues. The junction had 4 bases not matched to a gene; V was cut back by 2 bases and J by 4 bases. The CDR3 nucleotides are TGTGCCAGCTCACCAGGGACAGAAGGCTATGGCTACACCTTC. Protein product: CASSPGTEGYGYTF.

This clonotype was seen only a few times. This chain connects TRBV19 to TRBJ2-1; a weak D match, TRBD1 (5 bases). The CDR3 loop spans 17 amino acids. V shed 1 base and J shed 5 bases, with 18 bases lying between them. The V gene's germline CDR1 is LNHDA and CDR2 SQIVND (reference sequence). CDR3 sequence reads: CASSIVARQGRDNEQFF. CDR3 nucleotides: TGTGCCAGTAGTATAGTAGCCCGGCAGGGCCGGGACAATGAGCAGTTCTTC.

This clonotype came up a few times. The chain combines TRBV19 with TRBJ1-4; D gene ambiguous. The germline CDR1 and CDR2 sequences are LNHDA and SQIVND (reference sequence). CDR3 length: 15 residues. Trimming took off 5 bases at V and 7 bases at J, with 17 bases between the two ends. CDR3 nucleotides: TGTGCCAGTAGTCTTCGCCGGATAACTTCTGAAAAACTGTTTTTT. This gives the protein CASSLRRITSEKLFF. The full variable domain, with the rest looked up from reference TRBV19 and TRBJ1-4, is DGGITQSPKYLFRKEGQNVTLSCEQNLNHDAMYWYRQDPGQGLRLIYYSQIVNDFQKGDIAEGYSVSREKKESFPLTVTSAQKNPTAFYLCASSLRRITSEKLFFGSGTQLSVL.

The chain uses TRBV20-1 and TRBJ2-7; TRBD2 agrees at 12 bases. CDR1 is DFQATT and CDR2 is SNEGSKA in the germline V gene (reference sequence). The CDR3 totals 15 residues. With V trimmed by 6 bases and J by 2 bases, 8 bases remained unmatched. Here the CDR3 DNA reads TGCAGTGCCGAGATACGGACTAGCGGGACCTACGAGCAGTACTTC. This gives the protein CSAEIRTSGTYEQYF.

The chain carries TRBV11-2 and TRBJ2-2; D is ambiguous. Germline V gene sequence: CDR1 SGHAT, CDR2 FQNNGV. Deletions cut 5 bases from V and 1 base from J, with 8 bases between. The CDR3 loop spans 14 amino acids. Here the CDR3 DNA reads TGTGCCAGCAGCCCCCGGAGGAACACCGGGGAGCTGTTTTTT. Residues: CASSPRRNTGELFF.

The V and J genes are TRBV2 and TRBJ1-5, with 7 bases aligning to TRBD1. The trim removed 9 bases at V and 4 bases at J, leaving 9 bases unmatched. Germline loops: CDR1 SNHLY, CDR2 FYNNEI. The CDR3 sequence is 14 residues long. CDR3 nucleotides: TGTGCCAGGCAACGACAGGGAAGGAATCAGCCCCAGCATTTT. It codes for CARQRQGRNQPQHF.

This clonotype was picked up a small number of times. The chain has TRBV27 and TRBJ1-5; 8 nucleotides align to TRBD1. The length of the CDR3 is 14 residues. The germline V gene has CDR1 MNHEY and CDR2 SMNVEV (reference sequence). The ends lost 6 bases at V and 3 bases at J; junction bases unmatched: 4. The CDR3 protein is CASSFQGANQPQHF. The CDR3 coding sequence is TGTGCCAGCAGCTTCCAGGGGGCCAATCAGCCCCAGCATTTT.

The J gene is TRBJ2-7, the V gene TRBV6-2 or TRBV6-3; D might be TRBD2 (5 bases). V was cut by 2 bases and J by 0 bases, with 11 bases left in between. CDR1 is MNHEY, CDR2 SVGEGT, per germline. This CDR3 has 15 amino acids. The CDR3 spells CASSYSAGGSYEQYF. The CDR3 coding sequence is TGTGCCAGCAGTTACAGCGCGGGTGGCTCCTACGAGCAGTACTTC.

This clonotype was seen a few times. The chain employs TRBV4-1 and TRBJ1-1; 8 bases fit TRBD1. This CDR3 spans 15 amino acids. Looked up from germline, CDR1 is MGHRA and CDR2 is YSYEKL. V shed 4 bases, J shed 0 bases, and the junction held 4 bases outside the gene matches. As DNA, the CDR3 is TGCGCCAGCAGCCGCGGACAGGGTATGAACACTGAAGCTTTCTTT. Amino acids: CASSRGQGMNTEAFF.

The chain carries TRBV5-1 and TRBJ2-7, with 11 bases identical to TRBD1. This CDR3 region has 14 residues. Germline V lookup: CDR1 SGHRS, CDR2 YFSETQ. V shed 0 bases, J shed 5 bases, and the junction held 1 base outside the gene matches. This chain's CDR3 is CASSLAGQGDEQYF. Here the CDR3 DNA reads TGCGCCAGCAGCTTGGCGGGACAGGGGGACGAGCAGTACTTC.

In this sample, this clonotype turned up a few times. The chain joins TRBV12-3 or TRBV12-4 to TRBJ2-2; 12 bases line up with TRBD2. The CDR3 runs to 15 residues. The V and J ends lost 6 bases and 6 bases, in that order; junction bases with no gene match: 5. The CDR3 here is CASRRLAGVPGELFF. The CDR3 DNA is TGTGCCAGCAGGAGACTAGCGGGAGTCCCCGGGGAGCTGTTTTTT.

This clonotype occurred many times. V is TRBV6-2 or TRBV6-3 and J is TRBJ2-1; D not resolved. Germline CDR1 MNHEY, CDR2 SVGEGT. CDR3 length equals 11 residues. Trimming took 6 bases from V and 9 from J, leaving 9 bases between them. CDR3 in amino acids: CASRKGSEQFF. CDR3 sequence (DNA): TGTGCCAGCAGGAAGGGAAGTGAGCAGTTCTTC.

The gene calls are TRBV6-2 or TRBV6-3 and TRBJ2-6; 8 bases map to TRBD2. In germline, CDR1 is MNHEY, CDR2 SVGEGT. This CDR3 contains 18 residues. V dropped 8 bases and J dropped 0; count of bases not matched to a gene: 12. The CDR3 bases are TGTGCCAGCGGCTTAGCGGGGTACCCGAGCTCTGGGGCCAACGTCCTGACTTTC. Amino acids: CASGLAGYPSSGANVLTF.

This clonotype was counted at least ten times. The rearrangement uses TRBV19 and TRBJ2-7; TRBD1 matches 9 bases. V dropped 4 bases and J dropped 5; count of bases not matched to a gene: 6. This CDR3 spans 14 amino acids. Germline V gene data show CDR1 as LNHDA and CDR2 as SQIVND (reference sequence). The CDR3 sequence is CASSTRDRAHEQYF. CDR3 in DNA: TGTGCCAGTAGTACACGGGACAGGGCCCACGAGCAGTACTTC.

The J gene is TRBJ1-5, the V gene TRBV12-3 or TRBV12-4; D is possibly TRBD1 (5 bases). The V end lost 5 bases, the J end lost 3 bases, and 14 bases lay between the germline ends. The CDR3 spans 15 residues. The DNA for the CDR3 is TGTGCCAGCAGTCCCGACGGACACCTCAATCAGCCCCAGCATTTT. Translating gives CASSPDGHLNQPQHF.

Only a few counts were recorded for this clonotype. Written as DNA, the CDR3 is TGTGCCAGCAGCTTAGAACTAGCGGGAGGGCAAAGGCAGTACTTC. This gives the protein CASSLELAGGQRQYF. V gene TRBV7-8 combines with J gene TRBJ2-7; 13 bases match TRBD2. The CDR3 is 15 residues long. V dropped 1 base and J dropped 9; count of bases not matched to a gene: 6. Per germline, CDR1 SGHVS and CDR2 FQNEAQ. Drawing the rest from reference TRBV7-8 and TRBJ2-7, the complete variable domain is GAGVSQSPRYKVAKRGQDVALRCDPISGHVSLFWYQQALGQGPEFLTYFQNEAQLDKSGLPSDRFFAERPEGSVSTLKIQRTQQEDSAVYLCASSLELAGGQRQYFGPGTRLTVT.

V gene TRBV28 combines with J gene TRBJ2-3; no definite D call. CDR1 is MDHEN and CDR2 is SYDVKM in the germline V gene. V lost 1 base, J lost 6 bases, and 8 bases lay in between. The CDR3 runs 13 residues. CDR3 in DNA: TGTGCCAGCAGTTTATCCACGGCCGATACGCAGTATTTT. Protein product: CASSLSTADTQYF.

J is TRBJ2-3 and V is TRBV7-8; the match to TRBD2 covers 12 bases. Trimming at V came to 1 base and at J to 5 bases, leaving 4 bases not matched to a gene. From germline, CDR1 is SGHVS and CDR2 FQNEAQ. This CDR3 spans 16 amino acids. For the CDR3, the DNA is TGTGCCAGCAGCTTAGGGCCGGGACTAGCGGGAGATACGCAGTATTTT. Encoded protein: CASSLGPGLAGDTQYF.

Only a few counts were recorded for this clonotype. This chain links TRBV20-1 with TRBJ2-1, with 11 bases aligning to TRBD2. This CDR3 is built from 14 residues. Germline CDR1 is DFQATT and CDR2 is SNEGSKA (reference sequence). After removal of 6 bases from V and 1 base from J, the junction contained 2 bases not matched to a gene. The CDR3 loop reads CSAWTSGSYNEQFF. DNA of the CDR3: TGCAGTGCATGGACTAGCGGGTCCTACAATGAGCAGTTCTTC.

In its sample, this clonotype was seen many times. V usage is TRBV7-6 and J usage is TRBJ2-5; 9 bases are a match to TRBD1. CDR1 and CDR2 (germline): SGHVS, FNYEAQ. Trimming cost V 5 bases and J 4 bases; bases outside gene matches: 8. The CDR3 runs 15 residues. CDR3 residues: CASSPRQGGRETQYF. In DNA, the CDR3 is TGTGCCAGCAGCCCCCGACAGGGGGGGCGAGAGACCCAGTACTTC.

This clonotype has at least ten counts. The chain has TRBV7-2 and TRBJ2-3; 7 nucleotides align to TRBD2. This CDR3 region has 12 residues. Germline loops: CDR1 SGHTA, CDR2 FQGNSA. The V and J ends lost 4 bases and 7 bases, in that order; junction bases with no gene match: 2. CDR3 in amino acids: CASSWGGNTQYF. DNA for the CDR3: TGTGCCAGCAGCTGGGGGGGAAATACGCAGTATTTT.

The chain combines TRBV6-2 or TRBV6-3 with TRBJ1-1; D perhaps matches TRBD1 (5 bases). Germline V gene data show CDR1 as MNHEY and CDR2 as SVGEGT. V was clipped by 6 bases and J by 6 bases, with 17 bases between them. This CDR3 is built from 14 residues. CDR3 loop: CASSKPGPTAEAFF. In DNA form, the CDR3 reads TGTGCCAGCAGCAAACCGGGGCCGACCGCTGAAGCTTTCTTT.

Only a few counts were recorded for this clonotype. The genes are TRBV11-2 and TRBJ1-4; D remains ambiguous. Per the germline V gene, CDR1 is SGHAT and CDR2 is FQNNGV. V was clipped by 1 base and J by 0 bases, with 6 bases between them. The CDR3 is 15 amino acids. CDR3 DNA: TGTGCCAGCAGCTTAGTATCTGCAACTAATGAAAAACTGTTTTTT. Protein product: CASSLVSATNEKLFF.

There are many counts of this clonotype. The chain uses TRBV6-5 and TRBJ2-1, with a tentative D call TRBD2 (5 bases). Germline assignment: CDR1 MNHEY and CDR2 SVGAGI. This CDR3 is 13 amino acids long. V lost 2 bases and J lost 4, with 6 bases in between. CDR3 in DNA: TGTGCCAGCAGTTACCGGGGTTACAATGAGCAGTTCTTC. Translation: CASSYRGYNEQFF.

This clonotype has more than one count but fewer than ten. The genes are TRBV3-1 and TRBJ1-2, with a tentative D call TRBD1 (5 bases). The CDR3 consists of 16 residues. Trimming removed 4 bases from V and 5 bases from J, with 20 bases in between. The V gene's germline CDR1 is LGHDT and CDR2 YNNKEL (reference sequence). Here the CDR3 reads CASSPRASGDPYGYTF. In DNA form, the CDR3 reads TGTGCCAGCAGCCCACGAGCGTCGGGGGATCCTTATGGCTACACCTTC. Drawing the rest from reference TRBV3-1 and TRBJ1-2, the complete variable domain is DTAVSQTPKYLVTQMGNDKSIKCEQNLGHDTMYWYKQDSKKFLKIMFSYNNKELIINETVPNRFSPKSPDKAHLNLHINSLELGDSAVYFCASSPRASGDPYGYTFGSGTRLTVV.